The 30 T cell receptor beta chains below all came from one sample that was sequenced in a study of T cells in localized non-small cell lung cancer. TCRdb's table, derived via immunoSEQ multiplex PCR, lists solely in-frame clones and lacks some. This repertoire shows over 25,000 clones, less than 95% found once; its top ten account for roughly 1.1%. Sequenced material: peripheral blood, taken before any cancer treatment. These receptors were obtained from a woman aged 40 to 75 with stage I lung adenocarcinoma.

V usage is TRBV29-1 and J usage is TRBJ1-2; 9 bases line up with TRBD1. Germline lookup yields CDR1 SQVTM and CDR2 ANQGSEA. After removal of 6 bases from V and 3 bases from J, the junction contained 8 bases not matched to a gene. This CDR3 is built from 14 residues. The chain's CDR3 is CSVPPDRGYYGYTF. The CDR3 DNA is TGCAGCGTCCCTCCCGACAGGGGGTACTATGGCTACACCTTC.

Worth noting for this clone: One junction end does not reproduce the germline sequence, and a read error may be involved. The genes are TRBV27 and TRBJ2-1; TRBD2 matches at 16 bases. The CDR3 is 20 amino acids. Germline V gives CDR1 MNHEY, CDR2 SMNVEV (reference sequence). This CDR3 reads CASRPDLGLAGGRPYHEQFF. The DNA of the CDR3 is TGTGCCAGCAGACCCGACCTGGGACTAGCGGGGGGGCGACCCTACCATGAGCAGTTCTTC.

The chain links TRBV29-1 to TRBJ2-7; 8 bases agree with TRBD1. Germline CDR1 reads SQVTM; CDR2 reads ANQGSEA. The J segment lost 3 bases and the V segment lost 3 bases, leaving 7 bases of the junction unmatched. The CDR3 consists of 14 residues. In DNA, the CDR3 is TGCAGCGTTGAGACCGGACAGGGTAGCTACGAGCAGTACTTC. Translation gives CSVETGQGSYEQYF.

V is TRBV7-2 and J is TRBJ2-1; 9 bases map to TRBD1. Germline V gene data show CDR1 as SGHTA and CDR2 as FQGNSA. The CDR3 runs 15 residues. The V segment lost 2 bases and the J segment 5 bases; nucleotides outside the gene matches: 4. CDR3 protein: CASSLLRQGDNEQFF. The CDR3 DNA reads as TGTGCCAGCAGCTTATTGAGACAGGGGGACAATGAGCAGTTCTTC.

The chain employs TRBV5-1 and TRBJ2-3; TRBD1 matches at 7 bases. CDR3 length: 16 amino acids. From germline, CDR1 is SGHRS and CDR2 YFSETQ. J lost 3 bases, V lost 9 bases, and 16 bases had no gene match. CDR3 amino acids: CATRQGRGFPTDTQYF. CDR3 nucleotide sequence: TGCGCCACCAGACAGGGCCGGGGATTTCCAACAGATACGCAGTATTTT.

In DNA form, the CDR3 reads TGTGCCAGCAGCCAAGATCAGGTCCAAGAGACCCAGTACTTC. Its translation: CASSQDQVQETQYF. This chain connects TRBV14 to TRBJ2-5, with no clear D. CDR3 size: 14 residues. The germline gives CDR1 SGHDN, CDR2 FVKESK. V gave up 0 bases and J gave up 1 base, with 6 bases separating them.

The chain recombines TRBV5-1 with TRBJ1-1; TRBD1 matches at 7 bases. The germline V gene has CDR1 SGHRS and CDR2 YFSETQ. V lost 4 bases to trimming and J lost 1 base; unmatched junction nucleotides: 4. This CDR3 has 14 amino acids. For the CDR3, the DNA is TGCGCCAGCAGCCCTGGACAGGCGAACACTGAAGCTTTCTTT. It codes for CASSPGQANTEAFF.

The CDR3: CASSLPQTGRYEQYF. As DNA, the CDR3 is TGTGCCAGCAGCTTACCGCAGACAGGGCGCTACGAGCAGTACTTC. The chain combines TRBV7-2 with TRBJ2-7, with 7 bases fitting TRBD1. The CDR3 runs to 15 residues. Unmatched junction bases numbered 7, after V lost 2 bases and J lost 3 bases. The germline V gene has CDR1 SGHTA and CDR2 FQGNSA.

V and J are TRBV2 and TRBJ2-3, with 7 bases fitting TRBD1. The CDR3 loop spans 16 amino acids. The ends lost 5 bases at V and 0 bases at J; junction bases unmatched: 8. Germline lookup yields CDR1 SNHLY and CDR2 FYNNEI. CDR3: CASSLFGQVSTDTQYF. In nucleotides, the CDR3 is TGTGCCAGCAGTCTATTCGGACAGGTTAGCACAGATACGCAGTATTTT.

This clone appeared once. The gene calls are TRBV6-1 and TRBJ2-7, with 9 bases fitting TRBD1. The CDR3 covers 15 residues. After removal of 7 bases from V and 4 bases from J, the junction contained 11 bases not matched to a gene. In germline, CDR1 is MNHNS, CDR2 SASEGT. The chain's CDR3 is CASTRDPGQGYEQYF. The DNA of the CDR3 is TGTGCCAGCACCCGAGACCCGGGACAGGGATACGAGCAGTACTTC.

The chain joins TRBV15 to TRBJ2-7; 8 nucleotides agree with TRBD2. The ends lost 0 bases at V and 2 bases at J; junction bases unmatched: 3. Germline CDR1 is LNHNV and CDR2 is YYDKDF (reference sequence). This CDR3 is 15 amino acids long. The CDR3 is CATSREKGLAYEQYF. Here the CDR3 DNA reads TGTGCCACCAGCAGAGAAAAGGGACTAGCCTACGAGCAGTACTTC.

The chain has TRBV30 and TRBJ1-5; possible D gene TRBD1, 5 bases. Looked up from germline, CDR1 is GTSNPN and CDR2 is SVGIG (reference sequence). This CDR3 is 17 amino acids long. The V and J ends lost 1 base and 2 bases respectively, with 18 bases between them. This CDR3 reads CAWSGNRDYTGNQPQHF. The CDR3, as DNA: TGTGCCTGGAGTGGAAACCGGGACTACACTGGCAATCAGCCCCAGCATTTT. The whole variable domain, remainder taken from reference TRBV30 and TRBJ1-5, is SQTIHQWPATLVQPVGSPLSLECTVEGTSNPNLYWYRQAAGRGLQLLFYSVGIGQISSEVPQNLSASRPQDRQFILSSKKLLLSDSGFYLCAWSGNRDYTGNQPQHFGDGTRLSIL.

The chain carries TRBV7-2 and TRBJ2-4; 7 nucleotides agree with TRBD1. The CDR3 has 14 residues. Per germline, CDR1 SGHTA and CDR2 FQGNSA. V gave up 5 bases and J gave up 4 bases; unmatched junction bases: 5. The CDR3 DNA follows: TGTGCCAGCAGCCCCCGACAGGGAAAAAACATTCAGTACTTC. Its protein product is CASSPRQGKNIQYF.

V is TRBV28 and J is TRBJ1-3; D call uncertain. V was shortened by 5 bases and J by 5 bases, with 7 bases between the two germline ends. Germline CDR1 reads MDHEN; CDR2 reads SYDVKM. The CDR3 extends over 12 amino acids. The CDR3 nucleotides read TGTGCCAGCAGTAGTGGGAGAAACACCATATATTTT. Its translation: CASSSGRNTIYF.

The rearrangement uses TRBV6-6 and TRBJ2-6; 7 nucleotides line up with TRBD1. In germline, CDR1 is MNHNY, CDR2 SVGAGI (reference sequence). Trimming removed 6 bases from V and 3 bases from J; junction bases left unmatched: 5. CDR3 length equals 15 residues. The CDR3 region has the DNA TGTGCCAGCAGCCTAACAGGGGATGGGGCCAACGTCCTGACTTTC. This codes for CASSLTGDGANVLTF.

This rearrangement joins TRBV29-1 to TRBJ2-7; 9 nucleotides line up with TRBD1. Trimming at V came to 4 bases and at J to 0 bases, leaving 13 bases not matched to a gene. The CDR3 has 17 amino acids. The germline CDR1 and CDR2 sequences are SQVTM and ANQGSEA. The CDR3 spells CSVGGTGQIQSSYEQYF. CDR3 nucleotide sequence: TGCAGCGTTGGTGGGACAGGGCAAATACAGAGCTCCTACGAGCAGTACTTC.

The gene calls are TRBV18 and TRBJ2-3, with D possibly being TRBD2 (5 bases). The V gene's germline CDR1 is KGHSH and CDR2 LQKENI. This CDR3 has 12 amino acids. Trimming shortened V by 3 bases and J by 4 bases, and 5 bases separated the two germline ends. CDR3 sequence reads: CASSPGADTQYF. The CDR3 bases are TGTGCCAGCTCACCGGGAGCAGATACGCAGTATTTT.

This clone has only one observation. The V gene is TRBV5-6, the J gene TRBJ2-1; D not certain. Germline V gene sequence: CDR1 SGHDT, CDR2 YYEEEE. Trimming pared 1 base from V and 3 bases from J, leaving 5 bases between. The CDR3 spans 13 residues. CDR3 coding DNA: TGTGCCAGCAGCTTGAACCTCTACAATGAGCAGTTCTTC. Its protein product is CASSLNLYNEQFF.

The V gene is TRBV13, the J gene TRBJ1-1; D not resolved. Deletions cut 3 bases from V and 5 bases from J, with 4 bases between. Germline loops: CDR1 PRHDT, CDR2 FYEKMQ (reference sequence). There are 11 residues in the CDR3. The CDR3 bases are TGTGCCAGCAGCTTGAGGACTGAAGCTTTCTTT. This gives the protein CASSLRTEAFF.

This clone has just one count. J is TRBJ1-2 and V is TRBV5-1; D unresolved. CDR1 SGHRS and CDR2 YFSETQ come from the germline V gene. Trimming pared 0 bases from V and 4 bases from J, leaving 13 bases between. The CDR3 has 15 residues. CDR3 region: CASSLAQDAGYGYTF. As DNA, the CDR3 is TGCGCCAGCAGCTTGGCCCAGGACGCCGGCTATGGCTACACCTTC.

V and J are TRBV7-2 and TRBJ2-2; D not resolved. The germline V and J ends were trimmed by 2 bases and 1 base, with 8 bases remaining between them. The CDR3 runs 15 residues. Germline values: CDR1 SGHTA, CDR2 FQGNSA. In DNA form, the CDR3 reads TGTGCCAGCAGCTTATCGAGAGTGAACACCGGGGAGCTGTTTTTT. Its translation is CASSLSRVNTGELFF.

The chain uses TRBV7-2 and TRBJ2-1; D uncertain. V gave up 3 bases and J gave up 9 bases, with 15 bases separating them. The CDR3 covers 14 residues. Germline CDR1 and CDR2: SGHTA and FQGNSA. The CDR3 sequence: CASSLGAGSGEQFF. CDR3 coding DNA: TGTGCCAGCAGCTTGGGTGCAGGTTCCGGTGAGCAGTTCTTC.

V usage is TRBV5-4 and J usage is TRBJ1-1; 10 bases line up with TRBD1. This CDR3 comprises 12 residues. Unmatched junction bases numbered 6, after V lost 5 bases and J lost 11 bases. In germline, CDR1 is SGHNT, CDR2 YYREEE (reference sequence). The CDR3 protein is CASSIDRGQAFF. DNA for the CDR3: TGTGCCAGCAGTATTGACAGGGGGCAGGCTTTCTTT.

The genes are TRBV15 and TRBJ1-1; D is unresolved. CDR3 size: 15 residues. CDR1 is LNHNV and CDR2 is YYDKDF in the germline V gene (reference sequence). V gave up 1 base and J gave up 1 base, with 10 bases separating them. The CDR3: CATSRVLDRNTEAFF. CDR3 in DNA: TGTGCCACCAGCAGAGTCCTTGACCGGAACACTGAAGCTTTCTTT.

The chain couples TRBV5-4 to TRBJ1-3; D unclear. The CDR3 is made up of 13 amino acids. Germline V gene lookup returns CDR1 SGHNT and CDR2 YYREEE (reference sequence). V was pared by 3 bases and J by 3 bases, with 7 bases between. In DNA form, the CDR3 reads TGTGCCAGCAGCTACGATTTTGGAAACACCATATATTTT. Translation: CASSYDFGNTIYF.

The chain couples TRBV15 to TRBJ1-5; D is undetermined. The V end was cut by 3 bases, the J end by 4 bases, with 7 bases between. The CDR3 contains 13 residues. Germline CDR1 LNHNV, CDR2 YYDKDF (reference sequence). CDR3 region: CATSRDLNQPQHF. DNA for the CDR3: TGTGCCACCAGCAGGGACCTTAATCAGCCCCAGCATTTT.

This clone has just one count. V is TRBV6-1 and J is TRBJ1-6; unclear D gene. Trimming removed 3 bases from V and 8 bases from J, with 8 bases in between. Germline values: CDR1 MNHNS, CDR2 SASEGT. The CDR3 extends over 13 amino acids. CDR3 loop: CASSDKLDSPLHF. DNA for the CDR3: TGTGCCAGCAGTGATAAATTGGATTCACCCCTCCACTTT.

The CDR3 DNA sequence: TGTGCCATCACAGAGAGGACGTCCACTGAGCAGTTCTTC. Amino acids: CAITERTSTEQFF. This chain joins TRBV10-3 and TRBJ2-1; D is unresolved. The CDR3 is 13 residues long. Germline loops: CDR1 ENHRY, CDR2 SYGVKD. V lost 7 bases, J lost 9 bases, and 16 bases lay in between.

The CDR3 spells CASSLEQGLPGGAFF. CDR3 coding DNA: TGTGCCAGCAGCTTAGAACAGGGGCTTCCCGGGGGAGCTTTCTTT. The gene calls are TRBV7-9 and TRBJ1-1, with TRBD1 matching 7 bases. CDR1 is SEHNR and CDR2 is FQNEAQ in the germline V gene (reference sequence). The J segment lost 10 bases and the V segment lost 1 base, leaving 12 bases of the junction unmatched. This CDR3 comprises 15 residues. Full variable domain (outside the CDR3, taken from reference TRBV7-9 and TRBJ1-1): DTGVSQNPRHKITKRGQNVTFRCDPISEHNRLYWYRQTLGQGPEFLTYFQNEAQLEKSRLLSDRFSAERPKGSFSTLEIQRTEQGDSAMYLCASSLEQGLPGGAFFGQGTRLTVV.

The chain couples TRBV7-9 to TRBJ1-2; D gene uncertain. Trimming shortened V by 0 bases and J by 5 bases, and 13 bases separated the two germline ends. From germline, CDR1 is SEHNR and CDR2 FQNEAQ (reference sequence). The CDR3 is made up of 15 amino acids. CDR3 protein: CASSLAQVRVYGYTF. CDR3 nucleotide sequence: TGTGCCAGCAGCTTAGCCCAGGTCCGTGTGTATGGCTACACCTTC.